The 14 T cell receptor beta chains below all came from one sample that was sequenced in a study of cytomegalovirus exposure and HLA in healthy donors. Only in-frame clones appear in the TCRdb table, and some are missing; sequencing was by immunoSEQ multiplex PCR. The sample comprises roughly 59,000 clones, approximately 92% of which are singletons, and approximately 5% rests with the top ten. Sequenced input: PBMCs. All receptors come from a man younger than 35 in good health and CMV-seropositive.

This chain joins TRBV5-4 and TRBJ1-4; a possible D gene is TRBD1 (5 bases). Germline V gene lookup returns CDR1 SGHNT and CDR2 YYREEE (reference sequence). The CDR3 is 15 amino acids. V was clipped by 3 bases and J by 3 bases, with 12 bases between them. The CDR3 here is CASSSSGGANEKLFF. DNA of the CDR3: TGTGCCAGCAGCTCCTCCGGGGGAGCTAATGAAAAACTGTTTTTT.

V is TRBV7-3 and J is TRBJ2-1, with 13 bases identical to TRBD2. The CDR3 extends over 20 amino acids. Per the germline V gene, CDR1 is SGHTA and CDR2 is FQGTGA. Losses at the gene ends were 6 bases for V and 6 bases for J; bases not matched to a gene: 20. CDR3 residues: CASSSKHPGLAGTRGNEQFF. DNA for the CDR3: TGTGCCAGCAGTTCCAAACACCCGGGACTAGCGGGGACTCGGGGCAATGAGCAGTTCTTC.

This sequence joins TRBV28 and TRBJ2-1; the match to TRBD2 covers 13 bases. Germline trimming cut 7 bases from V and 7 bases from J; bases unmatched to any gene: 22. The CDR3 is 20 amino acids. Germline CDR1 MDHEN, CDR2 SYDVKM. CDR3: CASIPFTTSGRALIGNEQFF. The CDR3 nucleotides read TGTGCCAGCATCCCCTTCACCACTAGCGGGAGGGCTCTGATAGGAAATGAGCAGTTCTTC.

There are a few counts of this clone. The DNA of the CDR3 is TGTGCCAGTAGTATGATCGGGGACAGGGACGGCGAGCAGTACTTC. It codes for CASSMIGDRDGEQYF. This chain uses TRBV19 with TRBJ2-7; 9 bases fit TRBD1. Germline V gene data show CDR1 as LNHDA and CDR2 as SQIVND (reference sequence). The CDR3 is 15 amino acids. V trimming: 3 bases; J trimming: 6 bases; junction bases outside the gene matches: 9.

The CDR3 here is CASSLRRQGTSGSNEQFF. The DNA for the CDR3 is TGCGCCAGCAGCTTGAGGAGACAGGGAACTAGCGGGAGCAATGAGCAGTTCTTC. The chain has TRBV5-1 and TRBJ2-1; 11 bases are a match to TRBD2. The germline V gene encodes CDR1 SGHRS and CDR2 YFSETQ. V was clipped by 1 base and J by 6 bases; unmatched bases: 12. The CDR3 has 18 amino acids.

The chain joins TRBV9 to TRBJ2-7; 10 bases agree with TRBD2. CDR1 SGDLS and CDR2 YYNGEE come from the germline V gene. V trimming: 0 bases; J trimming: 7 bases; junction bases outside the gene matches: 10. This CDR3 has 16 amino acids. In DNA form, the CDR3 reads TGTGCCAGCAGCGTAGACCCCGGGACTAGCGTGTTGGAGCAGTACTTC. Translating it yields CASSVDPGTSVLEQYF.

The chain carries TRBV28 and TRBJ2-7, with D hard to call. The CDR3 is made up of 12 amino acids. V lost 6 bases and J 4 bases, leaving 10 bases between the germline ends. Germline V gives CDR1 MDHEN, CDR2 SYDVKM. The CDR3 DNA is TGTGCCAGCAGCCTTCGAGAGTACGAGCAGTACTTC. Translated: CASSLREYEQYF.

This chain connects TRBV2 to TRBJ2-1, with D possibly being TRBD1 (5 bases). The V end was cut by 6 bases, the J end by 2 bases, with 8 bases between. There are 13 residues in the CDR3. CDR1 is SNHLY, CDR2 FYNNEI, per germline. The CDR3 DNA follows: TGTGCCAGCAGGGACAACCCCTACAATGAGCAGTTCTTC. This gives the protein CASRDNPYNEQFF.

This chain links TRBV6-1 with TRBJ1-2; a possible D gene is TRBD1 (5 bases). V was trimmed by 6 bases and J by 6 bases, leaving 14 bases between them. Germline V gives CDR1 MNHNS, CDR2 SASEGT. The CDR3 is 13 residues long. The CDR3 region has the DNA TGTGCCAGCAGAGTCACAGGTAATGATGGCTACACCTTC. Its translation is CASRVTGNDGYTF.

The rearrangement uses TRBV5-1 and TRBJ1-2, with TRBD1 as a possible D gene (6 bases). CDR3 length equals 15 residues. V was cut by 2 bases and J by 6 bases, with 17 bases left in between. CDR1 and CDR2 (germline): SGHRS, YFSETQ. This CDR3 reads CASSLSTGLEDGYTF. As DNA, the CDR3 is TGCGCCAGCAGCTTATCCACAGGGTTGGAAGATGGCTACACCTTC.

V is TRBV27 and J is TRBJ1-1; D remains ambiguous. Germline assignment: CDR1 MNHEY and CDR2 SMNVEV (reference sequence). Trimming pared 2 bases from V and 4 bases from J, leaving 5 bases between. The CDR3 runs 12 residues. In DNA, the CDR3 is TGTGCCAGCAGTTTAGAGTTCACTGAAGCTTTCTTT. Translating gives CASSLEFTEAFF.

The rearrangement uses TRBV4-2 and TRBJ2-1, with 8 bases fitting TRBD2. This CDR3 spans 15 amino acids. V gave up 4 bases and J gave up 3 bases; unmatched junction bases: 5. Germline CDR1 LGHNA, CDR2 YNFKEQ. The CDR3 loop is CASSPLAGVYNEQFF. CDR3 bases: TGTGCCAGCAGCCCTCTAGCGGGCGTCTACAATGAGCAGTTCTTC.

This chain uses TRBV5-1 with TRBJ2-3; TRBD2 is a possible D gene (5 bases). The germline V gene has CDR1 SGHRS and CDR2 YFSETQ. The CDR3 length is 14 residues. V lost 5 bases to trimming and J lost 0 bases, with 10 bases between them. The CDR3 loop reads CASSRETSTDTQYF. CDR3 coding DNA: TGCGCCAGCAGTCGGGAAACTAGCACAGATACGCAGTATTTT. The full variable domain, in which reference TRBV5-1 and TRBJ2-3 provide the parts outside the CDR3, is KAGVTQTPRYLIKTRGQQVTLSCSPISGHRSVSWYQQTPGQGLQFLFEYFSETQRNKGNFPGRFSGRQFSNSRSEMNVSTLELGDSALYLCASSRETSTDTQYFGPGTRLTVL.

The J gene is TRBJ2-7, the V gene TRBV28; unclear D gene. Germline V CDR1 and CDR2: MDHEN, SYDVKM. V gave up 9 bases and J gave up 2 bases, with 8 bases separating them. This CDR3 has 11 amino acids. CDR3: CASHDTYEQYF. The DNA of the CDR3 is TGTGCCAGTCATGACACCTACGAGCAGTACTTC.